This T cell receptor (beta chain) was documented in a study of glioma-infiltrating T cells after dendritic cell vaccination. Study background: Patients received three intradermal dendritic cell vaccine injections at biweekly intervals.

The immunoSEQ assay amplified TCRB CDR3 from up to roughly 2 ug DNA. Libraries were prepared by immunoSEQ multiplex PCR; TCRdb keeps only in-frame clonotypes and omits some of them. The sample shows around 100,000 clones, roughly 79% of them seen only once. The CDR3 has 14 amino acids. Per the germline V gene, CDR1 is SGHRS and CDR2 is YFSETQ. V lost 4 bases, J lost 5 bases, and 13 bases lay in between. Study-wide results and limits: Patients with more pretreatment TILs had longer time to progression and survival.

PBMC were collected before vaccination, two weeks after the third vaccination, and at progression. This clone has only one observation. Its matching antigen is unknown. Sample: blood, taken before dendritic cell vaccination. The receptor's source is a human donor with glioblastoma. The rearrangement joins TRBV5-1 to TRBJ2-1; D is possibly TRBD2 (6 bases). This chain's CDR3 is CASSGRGEDNEQFF. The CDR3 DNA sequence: TGCGCCAGCAGCGGCCGCGGGGAGGACAATGAGCAGTTCTTC.